The clone carrying this T cell receptor beta chain was detected only once. The sample originates from a study of blood T cell repertoires in COVID-19. This CDR3 contains 14 residues. V lost 5 bases, J lost 0 bases, and 12 bases lay in between. Germline CDR1 is SGDLS and CDR2 is YYNGEE. The protocol was immunoSEQ multiplex PCR, while the TCRdb copy is restricted to in-frame clones and leaves out a portion. The table lists roughly 68,000 clones, 87% of them singletons, with about 3.5% in the top ten. The sequencing sample was made of peripheral blood. The chain links TRBV9 to TRBJ2-7; TRBD2 is a possible D gene (6 bases). The sequence was obtained from a woman aged 45-65 years with COVID-19, enrolled during active disease. CDR3 amino acids: CASSGFSGSYEQYF. The CDR3 DNA follows: TGTGCCAGCAGTGGGTTTAGCGGCTCCTACGAGCAGTACTTC.